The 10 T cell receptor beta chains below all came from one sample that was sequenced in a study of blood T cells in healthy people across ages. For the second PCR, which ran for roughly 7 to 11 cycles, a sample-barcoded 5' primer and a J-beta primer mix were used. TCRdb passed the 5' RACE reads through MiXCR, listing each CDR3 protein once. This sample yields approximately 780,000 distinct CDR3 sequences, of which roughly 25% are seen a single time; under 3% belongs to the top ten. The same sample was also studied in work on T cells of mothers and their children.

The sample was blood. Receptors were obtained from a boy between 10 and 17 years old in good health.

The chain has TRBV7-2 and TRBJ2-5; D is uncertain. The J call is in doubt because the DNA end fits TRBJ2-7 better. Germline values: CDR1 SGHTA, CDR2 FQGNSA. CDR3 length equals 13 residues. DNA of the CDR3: TGTGCCAGCAGATTAATGGCTCCCTACGAGCAGTACTTC. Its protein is CASRLMAPYEQYF.

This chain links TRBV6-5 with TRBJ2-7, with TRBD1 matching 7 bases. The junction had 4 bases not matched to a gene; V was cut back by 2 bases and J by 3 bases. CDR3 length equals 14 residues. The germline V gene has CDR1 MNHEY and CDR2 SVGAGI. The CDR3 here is CASSYVSGGYEQYF. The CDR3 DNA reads TGTGCCAGCAGTTACGTGTCAGGGGGCTACGAGCAGTACTTC.

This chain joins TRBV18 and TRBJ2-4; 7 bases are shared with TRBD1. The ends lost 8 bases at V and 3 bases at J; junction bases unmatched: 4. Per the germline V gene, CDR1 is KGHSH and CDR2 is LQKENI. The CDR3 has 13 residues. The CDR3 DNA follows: TGTGCCAGCGGAAGGGACAGCAAAAACATTCAGTACTTC. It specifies CASGRDSKNIQYF. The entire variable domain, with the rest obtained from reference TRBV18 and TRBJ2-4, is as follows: NAGVMQNPRHLVRRRGQEARLRCSPMKGHSHVYWYRQLPEEGLKFMVYLQKENIIDESGMPKERFSAEFPKEGPSILRIQQVVRGDSAAYFCASGRDSKNIQYFGAGTRLSVL.

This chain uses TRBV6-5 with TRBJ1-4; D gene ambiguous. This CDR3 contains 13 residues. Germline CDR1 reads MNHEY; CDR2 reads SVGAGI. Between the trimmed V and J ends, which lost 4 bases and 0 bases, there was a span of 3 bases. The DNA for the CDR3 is TGTGCCAGCAGTTCCTCAACTAATGAAAAACTGTTTTTT. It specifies CASSSSTNEKLFF.

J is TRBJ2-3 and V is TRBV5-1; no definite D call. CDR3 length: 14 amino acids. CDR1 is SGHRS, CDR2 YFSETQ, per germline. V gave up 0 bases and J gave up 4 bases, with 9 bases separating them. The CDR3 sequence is CASSLGDPADTQYF. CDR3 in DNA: TGCGCCAGCAGCTTGGGAGACCCCGCAGATACGCAGTATTTT.

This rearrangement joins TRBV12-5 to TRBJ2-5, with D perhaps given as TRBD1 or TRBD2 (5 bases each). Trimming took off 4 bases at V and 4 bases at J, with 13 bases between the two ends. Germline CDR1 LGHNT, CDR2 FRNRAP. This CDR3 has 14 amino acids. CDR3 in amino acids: CASGSGTDGETQYF. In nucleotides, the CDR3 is TGTGCTAGTGGTTCCGGGACGGATGGAGAGACCCAGTACTTC. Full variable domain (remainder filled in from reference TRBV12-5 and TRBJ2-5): DARVTQTPRHKVTEMGQEVTMRCQPILGHNTVFWYRQTMMQGLELLAYFRNRAPLDDSGMPKDRFSAEMPDATLATLKIQPSEPRDSAVYFCASGSGTDGETQYFGPGTRLLVL.

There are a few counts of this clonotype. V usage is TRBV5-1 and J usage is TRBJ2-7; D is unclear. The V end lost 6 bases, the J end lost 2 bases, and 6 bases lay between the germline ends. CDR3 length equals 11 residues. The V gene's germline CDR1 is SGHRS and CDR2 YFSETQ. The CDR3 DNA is TGCGCCAGCACCGGTACCTACGAGCAGTACTTC. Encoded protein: CASTGTYEQYF.

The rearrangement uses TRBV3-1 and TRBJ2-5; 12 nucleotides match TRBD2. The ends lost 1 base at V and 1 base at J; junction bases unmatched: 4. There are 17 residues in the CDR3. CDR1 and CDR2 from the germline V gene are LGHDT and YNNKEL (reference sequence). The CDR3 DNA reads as TGTGCCAGCAGCCAAGGGACTAGCGGGGCGCGCCAAGAGACCCAGTACTTC. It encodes CASSQGTSGARQETQYF.

The CDR3 sequence: CASSLGTGIMNTEAFF. For the CDR3, the DNA is TGCGCCAGCAGCTTGGGGACAGGGATCATGAACACTGAAGCTTTCTTT. This chain links TRBV5-1 with TRBJ1-1; TRBD1 aligns across 8 bases. J lost 0 bases, V lost 0 bases, and 4 bases had no gene match. The CDR3 is 16 amino acids. Germline V gives CDR1 SGHRS, CDR2 YFSETQ.

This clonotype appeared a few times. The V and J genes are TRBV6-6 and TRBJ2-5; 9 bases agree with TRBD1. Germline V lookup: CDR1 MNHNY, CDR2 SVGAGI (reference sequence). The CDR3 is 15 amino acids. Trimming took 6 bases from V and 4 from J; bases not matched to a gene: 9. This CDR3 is CASSPPLTGGETQYF. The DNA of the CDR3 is TGTGCCAGCAGCCCCCCTCTGACAGGGGGAGAGACCCAGTACTTC.